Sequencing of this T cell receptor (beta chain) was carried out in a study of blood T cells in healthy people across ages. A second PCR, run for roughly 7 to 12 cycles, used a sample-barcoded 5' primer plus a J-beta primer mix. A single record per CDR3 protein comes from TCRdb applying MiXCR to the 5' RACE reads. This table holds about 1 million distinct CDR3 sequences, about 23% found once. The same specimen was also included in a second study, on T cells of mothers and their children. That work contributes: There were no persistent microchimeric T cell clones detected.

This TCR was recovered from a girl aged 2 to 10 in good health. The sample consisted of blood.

The CDR3 is CASSQSSGVDTEAFF. In DNA, the CDR3 is TGCGCCAGCAGCCAGTCGTCGGGGGTGGACACTGAAGCTTTCTTT. The V and J genes are TRBV4-1 and TRBJ1-1; TRBD1 is a possible D gene (5 bases). The CDR3 consists of 15 residues. Deletions cut 3 bases from V and 3 bases from J, with 14 bases between. From germline, CDR1 is MGHRA and CDR2 YSYEKL.